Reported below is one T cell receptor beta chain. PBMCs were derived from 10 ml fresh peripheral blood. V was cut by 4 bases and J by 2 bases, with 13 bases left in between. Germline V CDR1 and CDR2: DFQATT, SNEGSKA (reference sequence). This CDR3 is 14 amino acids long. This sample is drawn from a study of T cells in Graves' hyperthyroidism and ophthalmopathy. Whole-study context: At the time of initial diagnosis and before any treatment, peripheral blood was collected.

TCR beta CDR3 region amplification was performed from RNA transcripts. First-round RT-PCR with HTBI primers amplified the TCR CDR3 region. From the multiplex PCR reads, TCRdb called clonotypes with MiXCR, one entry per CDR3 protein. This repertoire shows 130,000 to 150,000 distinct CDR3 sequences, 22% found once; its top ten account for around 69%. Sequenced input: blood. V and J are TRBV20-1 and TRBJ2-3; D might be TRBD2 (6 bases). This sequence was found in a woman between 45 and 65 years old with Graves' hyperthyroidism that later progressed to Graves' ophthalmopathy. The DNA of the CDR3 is TGCAGTGCTATGACTAGTGAACCCACAGATACGCAGTATTTT. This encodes CSAMTSEPTDTQYF.